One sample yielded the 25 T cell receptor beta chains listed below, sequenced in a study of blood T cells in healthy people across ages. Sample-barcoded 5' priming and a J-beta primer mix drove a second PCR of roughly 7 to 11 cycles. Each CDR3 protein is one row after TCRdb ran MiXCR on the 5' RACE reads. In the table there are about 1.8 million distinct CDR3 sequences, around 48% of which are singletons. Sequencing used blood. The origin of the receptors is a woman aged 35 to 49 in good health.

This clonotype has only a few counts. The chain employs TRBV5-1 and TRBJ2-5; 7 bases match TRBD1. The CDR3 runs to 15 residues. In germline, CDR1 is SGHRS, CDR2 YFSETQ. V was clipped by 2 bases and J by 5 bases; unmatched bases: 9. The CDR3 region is CASSLKTGSVETQYF. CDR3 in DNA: TGCGCCAGCAGCTTAAAGACAGGGTCGGTTGAGACCCAGTACTTC.

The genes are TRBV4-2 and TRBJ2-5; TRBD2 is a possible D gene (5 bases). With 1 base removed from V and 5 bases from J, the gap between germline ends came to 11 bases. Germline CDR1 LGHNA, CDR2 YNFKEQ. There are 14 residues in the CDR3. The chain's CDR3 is CASSQGAGSETQYF. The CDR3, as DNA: TGTGCCAGCAGCCAAGGGGCTGGGAGCGAGACCCAGTACTTC.

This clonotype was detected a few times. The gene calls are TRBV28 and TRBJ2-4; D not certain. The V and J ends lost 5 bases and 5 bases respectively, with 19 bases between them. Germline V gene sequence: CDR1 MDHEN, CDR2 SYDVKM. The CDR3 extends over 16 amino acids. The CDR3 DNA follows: TGTGCCAGCAGTGCCTTAGGAATCCCCAGCGAAAACATTCAGTACTTC. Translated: CASSALGIPSENIQYF.

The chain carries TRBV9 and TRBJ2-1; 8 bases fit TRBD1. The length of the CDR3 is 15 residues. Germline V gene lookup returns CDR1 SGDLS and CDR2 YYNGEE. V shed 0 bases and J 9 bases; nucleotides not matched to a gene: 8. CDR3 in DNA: TGTGCCAGCAGCGTAGCTAGCCAGGGGGCTGGTGAGCAGTTCTTC. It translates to CASSVASQGAGEQFF.

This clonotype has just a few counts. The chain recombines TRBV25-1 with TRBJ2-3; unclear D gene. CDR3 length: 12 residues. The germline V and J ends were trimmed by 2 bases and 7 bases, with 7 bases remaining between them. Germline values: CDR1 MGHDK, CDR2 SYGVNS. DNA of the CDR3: TGTGCCAGCAGTGAAACGGGTAATACGCAGTATTTT. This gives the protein CASSETGNTQYF.

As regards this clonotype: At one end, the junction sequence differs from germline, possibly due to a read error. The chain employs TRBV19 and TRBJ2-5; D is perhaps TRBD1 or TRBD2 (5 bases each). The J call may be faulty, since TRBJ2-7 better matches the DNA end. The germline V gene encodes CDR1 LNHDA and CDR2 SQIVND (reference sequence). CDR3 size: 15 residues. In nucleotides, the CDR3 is TGTGCCAGTAGCAACAAACCAGGGAGATCCTTCGAGCAGTACTTC. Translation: CASSNKPGRSFEQYF.

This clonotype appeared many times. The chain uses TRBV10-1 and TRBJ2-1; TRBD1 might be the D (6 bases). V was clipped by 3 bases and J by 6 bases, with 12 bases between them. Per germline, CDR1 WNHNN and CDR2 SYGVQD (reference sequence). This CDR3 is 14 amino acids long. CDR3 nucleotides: TGCGCCAGCAGTGAATACAGGGTACGCAATGAGCAGTTCTTC. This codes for CASSEYRVRNEQFF.

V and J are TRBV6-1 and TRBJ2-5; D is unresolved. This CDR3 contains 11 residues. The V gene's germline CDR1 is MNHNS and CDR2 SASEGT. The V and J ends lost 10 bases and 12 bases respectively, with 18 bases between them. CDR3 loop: CATNLGPHKYF. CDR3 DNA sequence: TGTGCCACAAACCTAGGACCGCACAAGTACTTC.

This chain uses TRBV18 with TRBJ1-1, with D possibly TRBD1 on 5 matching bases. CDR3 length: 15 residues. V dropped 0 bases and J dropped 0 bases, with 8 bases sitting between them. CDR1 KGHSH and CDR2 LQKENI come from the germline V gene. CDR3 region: CASSPPQGMNTEAFF. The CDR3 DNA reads TGTGCCAGCTCACCACCGCAGGGTATGAACACTGAAGCTTTCTTT.

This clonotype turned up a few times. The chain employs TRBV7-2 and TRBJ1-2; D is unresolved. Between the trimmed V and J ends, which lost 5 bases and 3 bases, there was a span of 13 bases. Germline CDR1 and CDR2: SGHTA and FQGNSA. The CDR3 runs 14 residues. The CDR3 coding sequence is TGTGCCAGCAGCCCCCCGACGGAGTACTATGGCTACACCTTC. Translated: CASSPPTEYYGYTF.

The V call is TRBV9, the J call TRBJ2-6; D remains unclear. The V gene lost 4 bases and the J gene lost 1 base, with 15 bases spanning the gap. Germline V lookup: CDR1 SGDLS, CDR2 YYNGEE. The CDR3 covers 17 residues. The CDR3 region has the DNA TGTGCCAGCAGCTCTCAATCGGGCGGATCTGGGGCCAACGTCCTGACTTTC. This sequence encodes CASSSQSGGSGANVLTF.

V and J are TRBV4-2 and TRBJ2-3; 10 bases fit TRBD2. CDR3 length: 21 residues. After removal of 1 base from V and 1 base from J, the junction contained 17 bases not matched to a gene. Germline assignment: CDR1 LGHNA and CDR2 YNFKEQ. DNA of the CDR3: TGTGCCAGCAGCCAAGCCCAACCGTCCCCTTCTAGCGGGGGCCGCACAGATACGCAGTATTTT. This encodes CASSQAQPSPSSGGRTDTQYF.

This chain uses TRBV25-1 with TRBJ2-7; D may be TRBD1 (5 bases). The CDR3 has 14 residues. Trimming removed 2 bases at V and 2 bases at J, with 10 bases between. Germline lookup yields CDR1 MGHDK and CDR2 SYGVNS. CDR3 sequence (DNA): TGTGCCAGCAGTGAAGCTGGGGCAACCTACGAGCAGTACTTC. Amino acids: CASSEAGATYEQYF.

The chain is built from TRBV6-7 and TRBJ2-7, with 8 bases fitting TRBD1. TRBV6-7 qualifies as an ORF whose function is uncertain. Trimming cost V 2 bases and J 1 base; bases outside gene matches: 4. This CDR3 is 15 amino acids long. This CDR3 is CASSYGDRRSYEQYF. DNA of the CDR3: TGTGCCAGCAGTTACGGGGACAGGAGGTCCTACGAGCAGTACTTC.

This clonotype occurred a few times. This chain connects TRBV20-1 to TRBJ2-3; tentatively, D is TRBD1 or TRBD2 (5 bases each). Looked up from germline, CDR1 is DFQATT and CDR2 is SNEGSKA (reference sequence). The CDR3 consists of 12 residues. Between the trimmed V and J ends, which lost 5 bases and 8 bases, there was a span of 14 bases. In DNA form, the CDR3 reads TGCAGTGCTCCCCAAGGGACGGGTACGCAGTATTTT. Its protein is CSAPQGTGTQYF.

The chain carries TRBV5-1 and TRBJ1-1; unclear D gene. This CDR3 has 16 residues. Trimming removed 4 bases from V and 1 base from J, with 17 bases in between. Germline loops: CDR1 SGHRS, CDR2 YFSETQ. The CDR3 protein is CASSRRSEGTNTEAFF. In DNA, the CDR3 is TGCGCCAGCAGCCGACGATCCGAGGGAACGAACACTGAAGCTTTCTTT.

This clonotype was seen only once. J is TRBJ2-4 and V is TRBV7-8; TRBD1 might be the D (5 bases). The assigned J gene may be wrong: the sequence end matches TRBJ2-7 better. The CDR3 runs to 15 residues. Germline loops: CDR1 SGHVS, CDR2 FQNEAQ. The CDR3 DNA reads TGTGCCAGCAGCCTGCTCATGACACAGGCCTACGAGCAGTACTTC. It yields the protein CASSLLMTQAYEQYF.

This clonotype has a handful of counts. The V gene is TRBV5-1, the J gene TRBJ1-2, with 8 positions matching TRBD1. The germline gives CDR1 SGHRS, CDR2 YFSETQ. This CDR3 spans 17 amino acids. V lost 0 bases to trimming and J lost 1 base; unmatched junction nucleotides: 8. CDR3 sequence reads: CASSLERGQVINYGYTF. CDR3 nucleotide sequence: TGCGCCAGCAGCTTGGAAAGGGGACAGGTTATTAACTATGGCTACACCTTC.

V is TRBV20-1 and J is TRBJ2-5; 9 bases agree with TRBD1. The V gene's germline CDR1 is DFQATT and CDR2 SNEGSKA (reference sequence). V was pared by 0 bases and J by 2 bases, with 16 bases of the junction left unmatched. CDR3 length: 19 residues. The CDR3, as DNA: TGCAGTGCTAGAGATTCTCGGGACAGGGAACACCGAGGGCAAGAGACCCAGTACTTC. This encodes CSARDSRDREHRGQETQYF.

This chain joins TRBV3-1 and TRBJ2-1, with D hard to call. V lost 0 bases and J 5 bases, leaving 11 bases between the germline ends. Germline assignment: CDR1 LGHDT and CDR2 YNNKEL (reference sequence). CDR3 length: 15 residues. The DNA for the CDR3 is TGTGCCAGCAGCCAAGATTCCGGCCCAGACAATGAGCAGTTCTTC. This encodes CASSQDSGPDNEQFF.

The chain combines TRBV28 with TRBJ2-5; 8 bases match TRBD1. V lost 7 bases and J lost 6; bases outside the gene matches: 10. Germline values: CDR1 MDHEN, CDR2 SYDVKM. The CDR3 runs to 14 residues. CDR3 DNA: TGTGCCAGCACAGAGGACAGGGTGAGACAGACCCAGTACTTC. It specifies CASTEDRVRQTQYF.

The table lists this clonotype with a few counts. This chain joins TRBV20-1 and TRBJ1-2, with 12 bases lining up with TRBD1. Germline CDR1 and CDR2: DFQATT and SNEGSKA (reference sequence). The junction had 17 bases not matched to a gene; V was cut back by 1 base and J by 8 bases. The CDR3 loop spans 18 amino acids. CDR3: CSARVMRDRGRNNRGYTF. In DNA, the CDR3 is TGCAGTGCTAGAGTAATGCGGGACAGGGGGCGGAACAACCGCGGCTACACCTTC.

The CDR3 nucleotides read TGTGCCAGCAGCGGAACCGGGACTAGCGGGGTCCATGAGCAGTTCTTC. It translates to CASSGTGTSGVHEQFF. The V gene is TRBV5-6, the J gene TRBJ2-1, with 13 bases identical to TRBD2. After removal of 4 bases from V and 8 bases from J, the junction contained 9 bases not matched to a gene. The CDR3 covers 16 residues. CDR1 is SGHDT and CDR2 is YYEEEE in the germline V gene.

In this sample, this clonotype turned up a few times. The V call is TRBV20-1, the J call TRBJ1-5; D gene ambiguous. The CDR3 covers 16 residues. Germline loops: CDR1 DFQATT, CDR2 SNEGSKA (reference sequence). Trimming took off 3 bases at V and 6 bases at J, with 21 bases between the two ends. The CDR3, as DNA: TGCAGTGCTAGGGATCCGGGCCCCGGGCGCGGTCAGCCCCAGCATTTT. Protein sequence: CSARDPGPGRGQPQHF.

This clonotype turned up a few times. In DNA, the CDR3 is TGTGCCAGCAGTCCCTTCGGACAGGGGAGAGGCTACGAGCAGTACTTC. It codes for CASSPFGQGRGYEQYF. The gene calls are TRBV28 and TRBJ2-7, with 9 positions matching TRBD1. CDR1 is MDHEN, CDR2 SYDVKM, per germline. With 5 bases clipped from V and 3 bases from J, the junction kept 11 bases outside the gene matches. This CDR3 is built from 16 residues.